One sample yielded the 20 T cell receptor beta chains listed below, sequenced in a study of CD8+CD57+ T cells in acquired aplastic anemia. The template used for profiling TCR beta VDJ and CDR3 was genomic DNA. TCRdb independently ran MiXCR on the reads; one entry per CDR3 protein. The repertoire holds roughly 58,000 distinct CDR3 sequences, with about 50% as singletons. Material for sequencing was sorted CD4+, CD8+, or CD8+CD57+ T cells (not recorded which) from PBMCs. The receptors come from a human donor in good health, serving as a control.

V gene TRBV7-9 combines with J gene TRBJ1-2; D remains unclear. Germline loops: CDR1 SEHNR, CDR2 FQNEAQ (reference sequence). The CDR3 is 11 amino acids. V lost 8 bases and J lost 4, with 8 bases in between. This chain's CDR3 is CASEELYGYTF. Here the CDR3 DNA reads TGTGCCAGCGAGGAGCTCTATGGCTACACCTTC.

The V gene is TRBV10-3, the J gene TRBJ2-5, with 9 bases lining up with TRBD2. From germline, CDR1 is ENHRY and CDR2 SYGVKD. This CDR3 region has 14 residues. With V trimmed by 4 bases and J by 2 bases, 2 bases remained unmatched. This CDR3 is CAISGGGGQETQYF. The CDR3 nucleotides read TGTGCCATCAGTGGCGGGGGGGGGCAAGAGACCCAGTACTTC.

The chain's CDR3 is CASSNQAGGAGVEAFF. CDR3 sequence (DNA): TGTGCCAGCAGCAATCAGGCAGGTGGGGCAGGGGTTGAAGCTTTCTTT. The rearrangement joins TRBV7-8 to TRBJ1-1, with D perhaps matching TRBD1 (6 bases). The CDR3 is 16 residues long. Trimming removed 5 bases from V and 7 bases from J, with 23 bases in between. Germline V gives CDR1 SGHVS, CDR2 FQNEAQ.

This clonotype was counted at least ten times. The chain couples TRBV6-5 to TRBJ2-3; TRBD2 agrees at 14 bases. The germline CDR1 and CDR2 sequences are MNHEY and SVGAGI. The CDR3 runs to 17 residues. Trimming took 0 bases from V and 4 from J; bases not matched to a gene: 3. The DNA of the CDR3 is TGTGCCAGCAGTTACTCGCCGGGACTAGCGGGAGCAGATACGCAGTATTTT. Translating gives CASSYSPGLAGADTQYF.

CDR3 amino acids: CASRAGESYEQYF. The CDR3 nucleotides read TGCGCCAGCAGGGCAGGGGAGTCCTACGAGCAGTACTTC. The gene calls are TRBV10-2 and TRBJ2-7, with D tentatively TRBD1 (6 bases). V lost 6 bases and J 1 base, leaving 10 bases between the germline ends. Germline V lookup: CDR1 WSHSY, CDR2 SAAADI. The CDR3 is 13 residues long.

This rearrangement joins TRBV25-1 to TRBJ2-1; 7 bases fit TRBD2. This CDR3 comprises 17 residues. V was pared by 2 bases and J by 6 bases, with 13 bases of the junction left unmatched. Per germline, CDR1 MGHDK and CDR2 SYGVNS. The CDR3 DNA sequence: TGTGCCAGCAGTGAACGAAGAGGGGAGGGCAGACCCAATGAGCAGTTCTTC. Translation gives CASSERRGEGRPNEQFF. The complete variable domain, with remaining parts taken from reference TRBV25-1 and TRBJ2-1, reads EADIYQTPRYLVIGTGKKITLECSQTMGHDKMYWYQQDPGMELHLIHYSYGVNSTEKGDLSSESTVSRIRTEHFPLTLESARPSHTSQYLCASSERRGEGRPNEQFFGPGTRLTVL.

J is TRBJ1-1 and V is TRBV7-3, with D unclear. Germline V lookup: CDR1 SGHTA, CDR2 FQGTGA. CDR3 length: 13 amino acids. Between the trimmed V and J ends, which lost 6 bases and 1 base, there was a span of 9 bases. The CDR3 loop is CASSVGRNTEAFF. Here the CDR3 DNA reads TGTGCCAGCAGTGTCGGACGGAACACTGAAGCTTTCTTT.

The V gene is TRBV15, the J gene TRBJ2-7; TRBD1 aligns across 8 bases. The V gene's germline CDR1 is LNHNV and CDR2 YYDKDF (reference sequence). V lost 0 bases and J lost 2; bases outside the gene matches: 6. The CDR3 covers 16 residues. CDR3 sequence (DNA): TGTGCCACCAGCAGAGATCGGACAGGGCTGCCCTACGAGCAGTACTTC. Its translation is CATSRDRTGLPYEQYF.

About this clonotype itself: Since the CDR3 does not end with the conserved phenylalanine or tryptophan, this likely comes from a read error. CDR3 coding DNA: TGTGCCAGCTCACCAAGTCCAACAGCCGATCAAGAGACCCAGTACCTC. Translated, it gives CASSPSPTADQETQYL. V is TRBV25-1 and J is TRBJ2-5; no definite D call. Trimming left V 8 bases short and J 2 bases short, with 21 bases between. The V gene's germline CDR1 is MGHDK and CDR2 SYGVNS. This CDR3 spans 16 amino acids.

There are a few counts of this clonotype. This chain uses TRBV2 with TRBJ1-1; the D gene is possibly TRBD1 (6 bases). CDR3 length equals 13 residues. Looked up from germline, CDR1 is SNHLY and CDR2 is FYNNEI. Deletions cut 5 bases from V and 4 bases from J, with 11 bases between. As DNA, the CDR3 is TGTGCCAGCAGTCGGACAGTCGGCACTGAAGCTTTCTTT. Translation gives CASSRTVGTEAFF.

Notes on this clonotype: Sequence at one end of the junction differs from germline and may be a read error. The V gene is TRBV29-1, the J gene TRBJ1-1, with D possibly matching TRBD1 (6 bases). The germline gives CDR1 SQVTM, CDR2 ANQGSEA. This CDR3 comprises 12 residues. The DNA for the CDR3 is TGCAGTGTTGAGGGGGGCCTCACTGAAGCTTTCTTT. Translated, it gives CSVEGGLTEAFF.

The chain combines TRBV7-9 with TRBJ2-1; D ambiguous. The CDR3 is 14 amino acids. Germline V CDR1 and CDR2: SEHNR, FQNEAQ (reference sequence). Trimming took off 3 bases at V and 1 base at J, with 7 bases between the two ends. The CDR3 nucleotides read TGTGCCAGCAGCTTCTCTGGATCCTACAATGAGCAGTTCTTC. The encoded protein is CASSFSGSYNEQFF.

The rearrangement uses TRBV7-9 and TRBJ2-3; D may be TRBD1 (6 bases). Per the germline V gene, CDR1 is SEHNR and CDR2 is FQNEAQ (reference sequence). The CDR3 has 13 amino acids. V was cut by 5 bases and J by 6 bases, with 12 bases left in between. DNA of the CDR3: TGTGCCAGCAGCCCAGGGGTGTCCGATACGCAGTATTTT. Protein product: CASSPGVSDTQYF.

There are many counts of this clonotype. The rearrangement links TRBV9 to TRBJ1-6, with a tentative D call TRBD1 (6 bases). The V and J ends lost 3 bases and 10 bases respectively, with 14 bases between them. The germline gives CDR1 SGDLS, CDR2 YYNGEE. The CDR3 has 14 amino acids. Here the CDR3 reads CASSAKGGTSPLHF. The CDR3, as DNA: TGTGCCAGCAGCGCGAAGGGGGGGACCTCACCCCTCCACTTT.

A remark on this clonotype: A junction end diverges from the germline sequence, so it may reflect a read error. The V gene is TRBV7-7, the J gene TRBJ2-5; D is ambiguous. The germline CDR1 and CDR2 sequences are SSHAT and FNYEAQ (reference sequence). The length of the CDR3 is 14 residues. The CDR3 region has the DNA TGTGCCAGCAGCTTTGCAGGTGCAGGAGAGACCCGGTATTTC. The encoded protein is CASSFAGAGETRYF.

The CDR3 reads CSAVGQNTEAFF. In DNA, the CDR3 is TGCAGCGCCGTGGGACAGAACACTGAAGCTTTCTTT. This chain connects TRBV29-1 to TRBJ1-1, with D tentatively TRBD1 (6 bases). The V gene lost 7 bases and the J gene lost 1 base, with 10 bases spanning the gap. Germline CDR1 SQVTM, CDR2 ANQGSEA. The CDR3 totals 12 residues.

V gene TRBV20-1 combines with J gene TRBJ1-1, with a weak D call TRBD1 (5 bases). Germline V gives CDR1 DFQATT, CDR2 SNEGSKA (reference sequence). The CDR3 loop spans 15 amino acids. Trimming left V 3 bases short and J 4 bases short, with 18 bases between. CDR3: CSASPGGRYSTEAFF. Written as DNA, the CDR3 is TGCAGTGCTAGCCCCGGGGGACGGTACAGCACTGAAGCTTTCTTT.

The sample holds many counts of this clonotype. The rearrangement uses TRBV7-8 and TRBJ2-2; no firm D call. Germline CDR1 is SGHVS and CDR2 is FQNEAQ. Trimming removed 5 bases from V and 0 bases from J, with 10 bases in between. The CDR3 runs 15 residues. CDR3 nucleotide sequence: TGTGCCAGCAGCCTACGACGGACGAACACCGGGGAGCTGTTTTTT. This codes for CASSLRRTNTGELFF.

The genes are TRBV20-1 and TRBJ2-5; TRBD1 aligns across 8 bases. The CDR3 contains 17 residues. Germline V lookup: CDR1 DFQATT, CDR2 SNEGSKA (reference sequence). V trimming: 1 base; J trimming: 3 bases; junction bases outside the gene matches: 13. The CDR3 sequence: CSARGTDWTGQEETQYF. In nucleotides, the CDR3 is TGCAGTGCTAGAGGTACCGACTGGACGGGACAGGAAGAGACCCAGTACTTC.

The DNA for the CDR3 is TGTGCCACCAGCAGAGTAGGGGGTATGGGCACAGATACGCAGTATTTT. It translates to CATSRVGGMGTDTQYF. The chain couples TRBV15 to TRBJ2-3; D is perhaps TRBD1 (6 bases). From germline, CDR1 is LNHNV and CDR2 YYDKDF (reference sequence). The germline V and J ends were trimmed by 1 base and 1 base, with 12 bases remaining between them. This CDR3 has 16 amino acids.